This T cell receptor (beta chain) came from a study of cytomegalovirus exposure and HLA in healthy donors. The PCR employed 60 Vbeta primers together with 13 Jbeta primers. Measured with immunoSEQ multiplex PCR; TCRdb has only the in-frame clones, and not every one. Found here are 130,000 to 150,000 clones, roughly four fifths of them singletons; the top ten hold 1% to 1.5%. This CDR3 contains 12 residues. Germline lookup yields CDR1 SGHDN and CDR2 FVKESK. Between the trimmed V and J ends, which lost 9 bases and 12 bases, there was a span of 15 bases. Worth noting for this clone: Its antigen is unidentified.

General study points: For most TCR sequences rarity was the rule, although some public TCRs occurred in many donors.

V is TRBV14 and J is TRBJ2-6; weak D call: TRBD1 (6 bases). Sequencing was carried out using PBMCs. This clonotype was obtained from a woman aged 40-49 years in good health and CMV-seronegative. CDR3 DNA: TGTGCCAGTACGGACAGCGGAGGCGTCCTGACTTTC. Residues: CASTDSGGVLTF.